Following are 6 T cell receptor beta chains from one sample sequenced in a study of shared clonotypes between healthy human individuals. TCRdb keeps only in-frame clones here, not all; method: immunoSEQ multiplex PCR. The sample lists some 1.5 million clones, around 95% seen once, with 1% to 1.5% in the top ten. The source material was naive CD4+ T cells sorted from blood. The subset: CD45RA+ positively selected. All receptors derive from a man under 40 in good health.

Of note for this clone: Other nucleotide sequences from this sample produce the same CDR3. This rearrangement joins TRBV5-4 to TRBJ2-7; 7 nucleotides align to TRBD1. The junction had 3 bases not matched to a gene; V was cut back by 4 bases and J by 2 bases. Per the germline V gene, CDR1 is SGHNT and CDR2 is YYREEE (reference sequence). The CDR3 totals 13 residues. The CDR3 DNA sequence: TGTGCCAGCAGCAGACAGGGACCCTACGAGCAGTACTTC. Translating gives CASSRQGPYEQYF.

The chain links TRBV28 to TRBJ1-5; 9 bases are a match to TRBD1. The trim removed 6 bases at V and 3 bases at J, leaving 18 bases unmatched. The CDR3 covers 19 residues. Germline loops: CDR1 MDHEN, CDR2 SYDVKM. CDR3 loop: CASSPIGRSGTGFNQPQHF. CDR3 coding DNA: TGTGCCAGCAGCCCAATAGGACGATCCGGGACAGGGTTCAATCAGCCCCAGCATTTT.

The chain has TRBV21-1 and TRBJ2-1. TRBV21-1 is given as a pseudogene. This CDR3 comprises 18 residues. The CDR3 region is CASSNARDPRGDFNEQFF. DNA for the CDR3: TGTGCCAGCAGCAACGCACGGGACCCCCGAGGAGATTTCAATGAGCAGTTCTTC.

The gene calls are TRBV12-5 and TRBJ2-1; TRBD2 is a possible D gene (5 bases). Germline V gene sequence: CDR1 LGHNT, CDR2 FRNRAP. The CDR3 runs 16 residues. Trimming pared 0 bases from V and 3 bases from J, leaving 12 bases between. The CDR3 sequence: CASGLVVGALYNEQFF. The CDR3 DNA follows: TGTGCTAGTGGTTTGGTAGTGGGAGCACTCTACAATGAGCAGTTCTTC.

This clone was seen a handful of times. V is TRBV7-9 and J is TRBJ2-1; a possible D gene is TRBD2 (5 bases). The germline gives CDR1 SEHNR, CDR2 FQNEAQ (reference sequence). This CDR3 is 15 amino acids long. Trimming removed 0 bases from V and 9 bases from J, with 15 bases in between. The CDR3 reads CASSLARDRIFEQFF. CDR3 DNA sequence: TGTGCCAGCAGCTTAGCTCGGGATCGGATTTTTGAGCAGTTCTTC.

The rearrangement uses TRBV28 and TRBJ2-6; D gene ambiguous. The germline V gene encodes CDR1 MDHEN and CDR2 SYDVKM. Trimming cost V 3 bases and J 1 base, with 10 bases left between them. The CDR3 is 16 residues long. In DNA form, the CDR3 reads TGTGCCAGCAGTTTGCGCCCCGGGTCTGGGGCCAACGTCCTGACTTTC. The encoded protein is CASSLRPGSGANVLTF.